The 30 T cell receptor beta chains below all came from one sample that was sequenced in a study of T cells in Graves' hyperthyroidism and ophthalmopathy. What was amplified from RNA transcripts were TCR beta CDR3 regions. Carried out on the TCR CDR3, a first-round RT-PCR used the HTBI primer set. TCRdb re-analysed the multiplex PCR reads in MiXCR, keeping a single row per CDR3 protein. The sample has under 400,000 distinct CDR3 sequences; 15% are singletons. Sample: blood. All receptors come from a woman aged 55 to 70 with Graves' ophthalmopathy.

This clonotype showed up just once. This sequence may be a read error, since a much larger clone differs from it by one base. The chain recombines TRBV28 with TRBJ1-1; 7 bases map to TRBD1. CDR3 length: 13 amino acids. CDR1 and CDR2 (germline): MDHEN, SYDVKM. This CDR3 reads CTSRRDSGTEAFF. DNA of the CDR3: TGTACCAGCAGACGGGACAGTGGCACTGAAGCTTTCTTT. The whole variable domain, filled in from reference TRBV28 and TRBJ1-1, reads DVKVTQSSRYLVKRTGEKVFLECVQDMDHENMFWYRQDPGLGLRLIYFSYDVKMKEKGDIPEGYSVSREKKERFSLILESASTNQTSMYLCTSRRDSGTEAFFGQGTRLTVV.

This chain joins TRBV7-9 and TRBJ1-5; 7 bases map to TRBD1. After removal of 5 bases from V and 7 bases from J, the junction contained 8 bases not matched to a gene. Germline CDR1 reads SEHNR; CDR2 reads FQNEAQ (reference sequence). This CDR3 is 14 amino acids long. CDR3 amino acids: CASSDSTGEQPQHF. DNA for the CDR3: TGTGCCAGCAGCGACTCAACAGGGGAACAGCCCCAGCATTTT. The full variable domain, with the rest looked up from reference TRBV7-9 and TRBJ1-5, is DTGVSQNPRHKITKRGQNVTFRCDPISEHNRLYWYRQTLGQGPEFLTYFQNEAQLEKSRLLSDRFSAERPKGSFSTLEIQRTEQGDSAMYLCASSDSTGEQPQHFGDGTRLSIL.

At least ten counts were recorded for this clonotype. CDR3: CASSLPGQTHEQFF. CDR3 nucleotides: TGTGCCAGCAGTTTGCCGGGACAGACCCATGAGCAGTTCTTC. The chain couples TRBV28 to TRBJ2-1, with 7 bases aligning to TRBD1. V shed 3 bases and J 8 bases; nucleotides not matched to a gene: 7. CDR1 MDHEN and CDR2 SYDVKM come from the germline V gene. The CDR3 length is 14 residues.

This clonotype appeared many times. CDR3 residues: CASSLGTGDYGYTF. In DNA, the CDR3 is TGCGCCAGCAGCTTGGGGACTGGGGACTATGGCTACACCTTC. V and J are TRBV5-1 and TRBJ1-2, with no clear D. This CDR3 spans 14 amino acids. V was trimmed by 0 bases and J by 3 bases, leaving 9 bases between them. Germline assignment: CDR1 SGHRS and CDR2 YFSETQ.

The table lists this clonotype with many counts. The chain carries TRBV19 and TRBJ1-1; TRBD1 might be the D (5 bases). V lost 6 bases, J lost 0 bases, and 14 bases lay in between. There are 15 residues in the CDR3. From germline, CDR1 is LNHDA and CDR2 SQIVND (reference sequence). The CDR3 DNA sequence: TGTGCCAGTAGCCCATGGGAGGGGATGAACACTGAAGCTTTCTTT. It translates to CASSPWEGMNTEAFF.

This clonotype was counted ten times or more. The rearrangement uses TRBV28 and TRBJ2-5; 7 nucleotides match TRBD2. CDR1 is MDHEN and CDR2 is SYDVKM in the germline V gene. CDR3 length: 12 residues. Trimming cost V 11 bases and J 9 bases; bases outside gene matches: 12. Written as DNA, the CDR3 is TGTGCCGTCCTAGCGGCGGGGCTCCCCCAGTACTTC. Amino acids: CAVLAAGLPQYF.

This clonotype has ten or more counts. The gene calls are TRBV10-3 and TRBJ2-7, with TRBD1 identical over 9 bases. With 5 bases clipped from V and 0 bases from J, the junction kept 11 bases outside the gene matches. The CDR3 loop spans 17 amino acids. Germline assignment: CDR1 ENHRY and CDR2 SYGVKD. The CDR3 sequence: CAISSPPGQGYSYEQYF. CDR3 DNA: TGTGCCATCAGTTCCCCGCCGGGACAGGGATACTCCTACGAGCAGTACTTC.

Many counts were recorded for this clonotype. The chain recombines TRBV12-3 or TRBV12-4 with TRBJ2-5; 8 bases are a match to TRBD1. CDR3 length: 15 amino acids. V gave up 4 bases and J gave up 7 bases; unmatched junction bases: 11. The chain's CDR3 is CASSSRQGQVGTQYF. CDR3 bases: TGTGCCAGCAGTTCGAGACAGGGGCAAGTGGGGACCCAGTACTTC.

This clonotype was picked up a small number of times. The chain uses TRBV6-1 and TRBJ1-4; the D gene is possibly TRBD1 (6 bases). The germline V gene has CDR1 MNHNS and CDR2 SASEGT. This CDR3 region has 15 residues. Deletions cut 5 bases from V and 7 bases from J, with 17 bases between. Here the CDR3 reads CASSKRGGGREKLFF. CDR3 in DNA: TGTGCCAGCAGTAAAAGGGGGGGGGGGCGTGAAAAACTGTTTTTT.

This clonotype was counted a few times. The chain carries TRBV20-1 and TRBJ2-7, with TRBD1 matching over 11 bases. The CDR3 contains 15 residues. Germline V gene data show CDR1 as DFQATT and CDR2 as SNEGSKA (reference sequence). The trim removed 5 bases at V and 3 bases at J, leaving 9 bases unmatched. The CDR3 spells CSAVGSGQGGYEQYF. CDR3 nucleotides: TGCAGTGCTGTAGGGTCGGGACAGGGGGGCTACGAGCAGTACTTC.

This clonotype occurred many times. The chain uses TRBV5-1 and TRBJ2-5; no clear D. This CDR3 comprises 15 residues. V was trimmed by 0 bases and J by 5 bases, leaving 14 bases between them. Germline CDR1 and CDR2: SGHRS and YFSETQ. CDR3 region: CASSLAVQELETQYF. In nucleotides, the CDR3 is TGCGCCAGCAGCTTGGCCGTGCAGGAACTGGAGACCCAGTACTTC.

This clonotype came up many times. CDR3 coding DNA: TGTGCCAGCGAGGGACGCCGAGGTTCCTACGAGCAGTACTTC. Translating it yields CASEGRRGSYEQYF. The chain has TRBV2 and TRBJ2-7; D assignment may be TRBD1 or TRBD2 (5 bases each). The ends were cut back, 8 bases at V and 1 base at J, with 15 bases in the middle. The CDR3 is 14 amino acids. Germline V lookup: CDR1 SNHLY, CDR2 FYNNEI.

This clonotype was found many times. The J gene is TRBJ2-7, the V gene TRBV3-1; D not resolved. V dropped 1 base and J dropped 0 bases, with 7 bases sitting between them. The length of the CDR3 is 14 residues. Per germline, CDR1 LGHDT and CDR2 YNNKEL (reference sequence). The CDR3 spells CASSQAESSYEQYF. In nucleotides, the CDR3 is TGTGCCAGCAGCCAAGCGGAGAGCTCCTACGAGCAGTACTTC.

In this sample, this clonotype turned up many times. The chain combines TRBV3-1 with TRBJ2-7; weak D call: TRBD1 (5 bases). Germline V gene sequence: CDR1 LGHDT, CDR2 YNNKEL (reference sequence). V lost 0 bases to trimming and J lost 2 bases, with 11 bases between them. This CDR3 is 15 amino acids long. The CDR3 loop reads CASSQDQARAYEQYF. For the CDR3, the DNA is TGTGCCAGCAGCCAAGATCAGGCCAGGGCCTACGAGCAGTACTTC.

This clonotype came up a few times. The chain recombines TRBV24-1 with TRBJ2-1; TRBD2 agrees at 7 bases. Losses at the gene ends were 3 bases for V and 12 bases for J; bases not matched to a gene: 10. Germline V gene sequence: CDR1 KGHDR, CDR2 SFDVKD. This CDR3 comprises 14 residues. CDR3 residues: CATSDSTSAGVQFF. CDR3 DNA sequence: TGTGCCACCAGTGATAGTACGTCGGCGGGAGTGCAGTTCTTC.

With respect to this clonotype: A much larger clone lies a single base off, so this may be a read error. J is TRBJ2-5 and V is TRBV20-1, with TRBD2 matching 8 bases. V lost 5 bases, J lost 5 bases, and 7 bases stayed unmatched. Germline V gene lookup returns CDR1 DFQATT and CDR2 SNEGSKA (reference sequence). The CDR3 spans 13 residues. For the CDR3, the DNA is TGCAGTGCTGGATTCCCGGGAGGGGAGACCCAGTACTTC. As protein: CSAGFPGGETQYF.

This clonotype occurred many times. The rearrangement joins TRBV28 to TRBJ1-1, with 9 bases fitting TRBD1. The CDR3 spans 15 residues. The ends lost 6 bases at V and 10 bases at J; junction bases unmatched: 15. The germline V gene encodes CDR1 MDHEN and CDR2 SYDVKM. The CDR3 bases are TGTGCCAGCAGCCCATCCAAGAGACAGGGGGATGGAGCTTTCTTT. Protein product: CASSPSKRQGDGAFF.

This chain uses TRBV7-3 with TRBJ2-1; 12 positions match TRBD2. This CDR3 is built from 16 residues. V was clipped by 4 bases and J by 3 bases; unmatched bases: 4. In germline, CDR1 is SGHTA, CDR2 FQGTGA. The CDR3 coding sequence is TGTGCCAGCAGCTCCCTAGCGGGAGGGGGCTACAATGAGCAGTTCTTC. It encodes CASSSLAGGGYNEQFF.

This clonotype was seen ten or more times. This chain uses TRBV6-1 with TRBJ2-1, with D unresolved. The CDR3 runs to 14 residues. The germline V and J ends were trimmed by 2 bases and 4 bases, with 9 bases remaining between them. Germline CDR1 and CDR2: MNHNS and SASEGT. The CDR3 DNA follows: TGTGCCAGCAGTGAACCCCCAGTTTACAATGAGCAGTTCTTC. As protein: CASSEPPVYNEQFF.

This clonotype was seen at least ten times. The chain links TRBV2 to TRBJ2-5, with TRBD2 matching over 8 bases. CDR3 length equals 16 residues. J lost 2 bases, V lost 1 base, and 6 bases had no gene match. Looked up from germline, CDR1 is SNHLY and CDR2 is FYNNEI. The CDR3 sequence is CASSEVLAGLQETQYF. CDR3 nucleotide sequence: TGTGCCAGCAGTGAAGTCCTAGCGGGTTTACAAGAGACCCAGTACTTC.

Ten or more counts support this clonotype. The chain has TRBV3-1 and TRBJ1-5, with unresolved D. CDR1 and CDR2 (germline): LGHDT, YNNKEL (reference sequence). The CDR3 consists of 14 residues. V lost 1 base, J lost 1 base, and 5 bases lay in between. The CDR3 DNA reads as TGTGCCAGCAGCCAAGCTGGGAGCAATCAGCCCCAGCATTTT. Translation gives CASSQAGSNQPQHF.

The V gene is TRBV19, the J gene TRBJ2-2; tentatively, D is TRBD2 (7 bases). The germline CDR1 and CDR2 sequences are LNHDA and SQIVND (reference sequence). V shed 9 bases and J shed 6 bases, with 17 bases lying between them. The CDR3 has 14 residues. The DNA of the CDR3 is TGTGCCAGCGAGGGGGGAGGGCCATCCGGGGAGCTGTTTTTT. The encoded protein is CASEGGGPSGELFF.

This clonotype was counted ten times or more. The chain links TRBV12-3 or TRBV12-4 to TRBJ1-1, with 12 bases lining up with TRBD1. The trim removed 10 bases at V and 3 bases at J, leaving 15 bases unmatched. This CDR3 is built from 17 residues. The CDR3 sequence: CAIFRDRGRSPYTEAFF. The CDR3 DNA follows: TGTGCCATCTTCCGGGACAGGGGGCGATCACCCTACACTGAAGCTTTCTTT.

In this sample, this clonotype turned up many times. The gene calls are TRBV18 and TRBJ2-3; 10 bases line up with TRBD1. Germline V gene data show CDR1 as KGHSH and CDR2 as LQKENI. J lost 4 bases, V lost 5 bases, and 0 bases had no gene match. CDR3 length: 13 residues. This CDR3 is CASSGTGADTQYF. The CDR3 region has the DNA TGTGCCAGCTCAGGGACAGGGGCAGATACGCAGTATTTT.

This clonotype was recorded at least ten times. The chain is built from TRBV6-1 and TRBJ2-5; 15 nucleotides align to TRBD2. Germline V CDR1 and CDR2: MNHNS, SASEGT. The CDR3 has 16 amino acids. The V gene end was trimmed by 5 bases and the J gene end by 5 bases; junction bases not matched to a gene: 6. The CDR3 sequence is CASSPGTSGRKETQYF. The CDR3 region has the DNA TGTGCCAGCAGTCCCGGGACTAGCGGGAGGAAGGAGACCCAGTACTTC.

The chain carries TRBV20-1 and TRBJ1-6; D uncertain. This CDR3 has 17 residues. V shed 6 bases and J shed 0 bases, with 18 bases lying between them. Germline V gives CDR1 DFQATT, CDR2 SNEGSKA (reference sequence). The CDR3 region is CSAKVGRISSYNSPLHF. The CDR3 DNA reads as TGCAGTGCCAAGGTTGGCAGGATAAGCTCCTATAATTCACCCCTCCACTTT.

This clonotype has just a few counts. The J gene is TRBJ1-5, the V gene TRBV6-1; D gene unclear. The V end lost 10 bases, the J end lost 3 bases, and 16 bases lay between the germline ends. Germline CDR1 MNHNS, CDR2 SASEGT. This CDR3 region has 14 residues. The CDR3 bases are TGTGCCATCATAGTTGCACTCTCCAATCAGCCCCAGCATTTT. Amino acid sequence: CAIIVALSNQPQHF.

This clonotype was observed a few times. V gene TRBV29-1 combines with J gene TRBJ1-2; D is perhaps TRBD1 (5 bases). Germline V lookup: CDR1 SQVTM, CDR2 ANQGSEA. V shed 2 bases and J shed 6 bases, with 10 bases lying between them. The CDR3 covers 12 residues. In DNA form, the CDR3 reads TGCAGCGTTGAATCTGGGACGGATGGCTACACCTTC. Its translation: CSVESGTDGYTF.

V usage is TRBV28 and J usage is TRBJ1-4; D unclear. The V gene lost 8 bases and the J gene lost 5 bases, with 15 bases spanning the gap. Germline-derived CDR1 and CDR2 are MDHEN and SYDVKM. The length of the CDR3 is 14 residues. CDR3 protein: CASARGPPNEKLFF. In nucleotides, the CDR3 is TGTGCCAGCGCTCGAGGTCCGCCCAATGAAAAACTGTTTTTT.

This clonotype was counted many times. J is TRBJ2-1 and V is TRBV28; tentatively, D is TRBD1 (6 bases). V was cut by 2 bases and J by 7 bases, with 15 bases left in between. Germline loops: CDR1 MDHEN, CDR2 SYDVKM. The CDR3 length is 15 residues. The DNA for the CDR3 is TGTGCCAGCAGTTTAATGGGGGCTGGTGTTAATGAGCAGTTCTTC. Protein product: CASSLMGAGVNEQFF.